This T cell receptor beta chain was sequenced for a study of T cells in Graves' hyperthyroidism and ophthalmopathy. RNA transcripts gave rise to amplified TCR beta CDR3 regions. RT-PCR in the first round (using the HTBI primer set) targeted the TCR CDR3. MiXCR, applied by TCRdb to the multiplex PCR reads, yields one record per CDR3 protein. The sample has approximately 610,000 distinct CDR3 sequences, roughly 14% seen once. Study-wide points: Most clonotypes that expanded in the thyroid above 0.001 also showed up in blood.

Diagnosis relied on clinical symptoms, serum thyroxine and TRAb, thyroid ultrasound and orbital computed tomography. Of note for this clonotype: What it binds is not known.

V was shortened by 1 base and J by 5 bases, with 6 bases between the two germline ends. The CDR3 loop spans 11 amino acids. Germline V lookup: CDR1 DFQATT, CDR2 SNEGSKA (reference sequence). The clonotype comes from a woman aged 40 to 50 with Graves' ophthalmopathy. What was sequenced was blood. V gene TRBV20-1 combines with J gene TRBJ2-7; D ambiguous. The CDR3 region has the DNA TGCAGTGCTAGAGCTTACGACGAGCAGTACTTC. Its protein product is CSARAYDEQYF.